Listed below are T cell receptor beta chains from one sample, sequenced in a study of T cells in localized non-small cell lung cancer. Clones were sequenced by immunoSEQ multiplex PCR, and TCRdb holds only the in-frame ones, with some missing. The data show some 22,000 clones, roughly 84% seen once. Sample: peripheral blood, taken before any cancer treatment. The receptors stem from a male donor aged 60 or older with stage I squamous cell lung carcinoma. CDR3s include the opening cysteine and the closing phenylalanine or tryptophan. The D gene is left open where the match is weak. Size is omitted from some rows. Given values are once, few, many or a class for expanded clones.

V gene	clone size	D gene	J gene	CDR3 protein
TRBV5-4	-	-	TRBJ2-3	CASSLGTATDTQYF
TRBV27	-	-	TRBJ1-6	CATHEGYHRSPLHF
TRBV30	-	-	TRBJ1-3	CAWSPGPSSGYF
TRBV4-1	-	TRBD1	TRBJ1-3	CASSLRTGKGNTIYF
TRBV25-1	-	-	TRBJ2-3	CASSVGNWKDTQYF
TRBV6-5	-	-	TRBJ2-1	CASSYSTSSRRYEQFF
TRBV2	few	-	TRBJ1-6	CASSTGRLDSPLHF
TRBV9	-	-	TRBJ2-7	CASSVGLGSYEQYF
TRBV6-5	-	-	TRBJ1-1	CASRVWGGNTEAFF
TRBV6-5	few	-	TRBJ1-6	CASSNRRSNSPLHF
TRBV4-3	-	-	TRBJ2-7	CASSQDGRVYEQYF
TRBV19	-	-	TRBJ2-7	CASSIGNEQYF
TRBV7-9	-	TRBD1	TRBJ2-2	CAIARQGSLTGELFF
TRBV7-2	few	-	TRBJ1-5	CASSLQGVINQPQHF
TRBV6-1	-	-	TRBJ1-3	CASSLTGATGNTIYF
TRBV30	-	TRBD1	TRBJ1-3	CAWSPEDRGMDTIYF
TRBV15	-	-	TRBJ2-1	CATSRDYLRGEQFF
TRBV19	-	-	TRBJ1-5	CASSIEAYSQPQHF
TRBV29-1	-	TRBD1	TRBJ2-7	CSVGSGGLHEQYF
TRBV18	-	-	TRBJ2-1	CASSPPGSGVQLEQFF
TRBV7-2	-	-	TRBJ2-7	CASSLQAGYTAYEQYF
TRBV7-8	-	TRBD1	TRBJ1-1	CASSPDRGATEAFF
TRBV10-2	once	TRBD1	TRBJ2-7	CASSGTGGTTEQYF
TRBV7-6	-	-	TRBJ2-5	CASSLLRSWQETQYF
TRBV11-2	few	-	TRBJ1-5	CASSSQGLSNQPQHF
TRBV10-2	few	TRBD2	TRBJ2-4	CASGPGLAIVTKNIQYF
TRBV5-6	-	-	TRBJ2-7	CASSLFIEVGEQYF
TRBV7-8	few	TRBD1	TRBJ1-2	CASRDGPGQGGYGYTF
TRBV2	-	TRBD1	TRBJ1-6	CASSRPGTGSYNSPLHF
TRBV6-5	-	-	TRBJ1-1	CASSRQTGNTEAFF
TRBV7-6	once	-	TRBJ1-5	CASSLQDGQPQHF
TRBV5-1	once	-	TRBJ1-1	CASSDSGAHTEAFF
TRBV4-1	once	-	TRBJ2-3	CASSPTGRTQYF
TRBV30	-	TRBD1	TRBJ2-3	CAWSLGQGLTDTQYF
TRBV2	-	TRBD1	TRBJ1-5	CASSEMGQTNQPQHF
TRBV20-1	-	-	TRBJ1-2	CSAAPYGYTF
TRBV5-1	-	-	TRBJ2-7	CASSLELAGYYEQYF